Below are 25 T cell receptor beta chains sequenced from a single sample in a study of regulatory T cells in long-lasting Graves disease. Building the TCR beta libraries relied on iRepertoire HTBI primers, and CDR3 regions underwent Arm-PCR. TCRdb re-called the multiplex PCR reads with MiXCR, one entry per CDR3 protein. The data hold approximately 350,000 distinct CDR3 sequences, with roughly 17% observed a single time. Time point noted: newly diagnosed GD, antithyroid drugs for less than 3 months. Following extraction of RNA from PBMCs, that RNA was used to make the TCR library. These same data were also listed under a study on T cells in Graves' hyperthyroidism and ophthalmopathy.

The specimen was peripheral blood mononuclear cells (PBMCs), collected at new diagnosis, from a patient treated with antithyroid drugs. The receptor source for this set is a man aged 35-49 years with Graves disease.

This clonotype was detected ten times or more. The chain carries TRBV24-1 and TRBJ1-6; 7 positions match TRBD1. V shed 7 bases and J 7 bases; nucleotides not matched to a gene: 3. The CDR3 is 13 amino acids. CDR1 is KGHDR and CDR2 is SFDVKD in the germline V gene. Written as DNA, the CDR3 is TGTGCCACCAGGCGGGACAGAAATTCACCCCTCCACTTT. Protein: CATRRDRNSPLHF.

Only a few counts were recorded for this clonotype. The chain is built from TRBV30 and TRBJ1-6, with 11 bases that match TRBD1. The V gene end was trimmed by 3 bases and the J gene end by 7 bases; junction bases not matched to a gene: 2. The CDR3 extends over 14 amino acids. The V gene's germline CDR1 is GTSNPN and CDR2 SVGIG (reference sequence). DNA for the CDR3: TGTGCCTGGAGCCGGACAGGGGGCAATTCACCCCTCCACTTT. Encoded protein: CAWSRTGGNSPLHF.

This clonotype was counted many times. This chain connects TRBV2 to TRBJ2-5, with 8 bases aligning to TRBD2. J was trimmed by 5 bases and V by 7 bases; bases with no gene match: 6. CDR1 and CDR2 from the germline V gene are SNHLY and FYNNEI. The CDR3 is 13 amino acids. The CDR3 loop is CASIFERGETQYF. Here the CDR3 DNA reads TGTGCCAGCATATTTGAGCGGGGGGAGACCCAGTACTTC.

This clonotype was seen many times. Here the CDR3 DNA reads TGTGCCAGCAGTTTACTAGTCAATGAGCAGTTCTTC. It translates to CASSLLVNEQFF. This chain uses TRBV28 with TRBJ2-1; D is undetermined. Trimming removed 2 bases from V and 6 bases from J, with 5 bases in between. This CDR3 spans 12 amino acids. From germline, CDR1 is MDHEN and CDR2 SYDVKM.

This clonotype was observed many times. V usage is TRBV3-1 and J usage is TRBJ2-3, with 7 nucleotides matching TRBD1. Germline loops: CDR1 LGHDT, CDR2 YNNKEL (reference sequence). The CDR3 loop spans 14 amino acids. Losses at the gene ends were 0 bases for V and 9 bases for J; bases not matched to a gene: 6. CDR3 sequence reads: CASSQDSRGWTQYF. CDR3 coding DNA: TGTGCCAGCAGCCAAGATTCCAGGGGGTGGACGCAGTATTTT.

This clonotype occurred many times. The chain employs TRBV5-1 and TRBJ1-2, with 7 bases matching TRBD1. Germline V CDR1 and CDR2: SGHRS, YFSETQ. V lost 4 bases and J lost 8; bases outside the gene matches: 11. This CDR3 region has 14 residues. The CDR3 bases are TGCGCCAGCAGCCCGGGACAGCTCCCTGGGGGCTACACCTTC. This sequence encodes CASSPGQLPGGYTF.

This sequence joins TRBV12-3 or TRBV12-4 and TRBJ1-1; D remains ambiguous. The CDR3 is made up of 12 amino acids. Here the CDR3 reads CVSSLQNTEAFF. The CDR3, as DNA: TGTGTTAGCAGTTTACAAAACACTGAAGCTTTCTTT.

This chain connects TRBV20-1 to TRBJ1-6; 9 bases align to TRBD1. This CDR3 has 15 amino acids. Trimming at V came to 4 bases and at J to 7 bases, leaving 8 bases not matched to a gene. Germline CDR1 reads DFQATT; CDR2 reads SNEGSKA (reference sequence). Here the CDR3 DNA reads TGCAGTGCTACCTGGACAGGGGCGACCAATTCACCCCTCCACTTT. Its protein product is CSATWTGATNSPLHF.

The chain uses TRBV4-2 and TRBJ2-4; 7 nucleotides match TRBD2. Germline values: CDR1 LGHNA, CDR2 YNFKEQ. Trimming took 1 base from V and 5 from J; bases not matched to a gene: 2. The CDR3 covers 14 residues. The CDR3 bases are TGTGCCAGCAGCCAAGCGGCGGGGGAAAACATTCAGTACTTC. It is translated as CASSQAAGENIQYF.

The table lists this clonotype with many counts. The rearrangement uses TRBV28 and TRBJ1-1; D possibly corresponds to TRBD1 (5 bases). The V end lost 5 bases, the J end lost 0 bases, and 13 bases lay between the germline ends. Germline assignment: CDR1 MDHEN and CDR2 SYDVKM. This CDR3 is built from 15 residues. CDR3 bases: TGTGCCAGCAGTATCTCGGGACGGGTGAACACTGAAGCTTTCTTT. Encoded protein: CASSISGRVNTEAFF.

This clonotype was seen many times. V and J are TRBV13 and TRBJ1-2, with D unresolved. This CDR3 contains 16 residues. Germline V lookup: CDR1 PRHDT, CDR2 FYEKMQ (reference sequence). The V end was cut by 0 bases, the J end by 0 bases, with 11 bases between. The CDR3 sequence: CASSLGPPIANYGYTF. Here the CDR3 DNA reads TGTGCCAGCAGCTTAGGTCCTCCTATAGCTAACTATGGCTACACCTTC. The variable domain in full, with the rest retrieved from reference TRBV13 and TRBJ1-2, is AAGVIQSPRHLIKEKRETATLKCYPIPRHDTVYWYQQGPGQDPQFLISFYEKMQSDKGSIPDRFSAQQFSDYHSELNMSSLELGDSALYFCASSLGPPIANYGYTFGSGTRLTVV.

This clonotype was picked up many times. The chain has TRBV28 and TRBJ2-7; TRBD2 matches 10 bases. The CDR3 extends over 15 amino acids. J gave up 3 bases and V 5 bases, and 7 bases lay outside the gene matches. CDR1 and CDR2 (germline): MDHEN, SYDVKM. The CDR3 loop reads CASSLAGAGYYEQYF. The CDR3 nucleotides read TGTGCCAGCAGTCTAGCGGGGGCCGGGTACTACGAGCAGTACTTC.

This clonotype was detected many times. This chain links TRBV6-2 or TRBV6-3 with TRBJ2-3, with D perhaps assigned TRBD1 or TRBD2 (5 bases each). The CDR3 covers 15 residues. Germline CDR1 and CDR2: MNHEY and SVGEGT. Trimming removed 2 bases at V and 4 bases at J, with 13 bases between. CDR3 residues: CASSYGTLIADTQYF. The DNA of the CDR3 is TGTGCCAGCAGTTACGGGACCCTGATCGCAGATACGCAGTATTTT.

This clonotype was recorded many times. V is TRBV10-3 and J is TRBJ2-7; the D gene is possibly TRBD2 (6 bases). V was cut by 2 bases and J by 2 bases, with 25 bases left in between. The CDR3 contains 19 residues. CDR1 and CDR2 (germline): ENHRY, SYGVKD. CDR3 in amino acids: CAISETTARAEGRPYEQYF. CDR3 sequence (DNA): TGTGCCATCAGTGAGACAACAGCCCGAGCGGAGGGTCGACCCTACGAGCAGTACTTC.

This clonotype was recorded a few times. The gene calls are TRBV5-1 and TRBJ2-3; D is unclear. The CDR3 is 14 amino acids. The V end was cut by 4 bases, the J end by 10 bases, with 19 bases between. Germline values: CDR1 SGHRS, CDR2 YFSETQ. This chain's CDR3 is CASSLDRFETAQYF. The DNA for the CDR3 is TGCGCCAGCAGCCTGGACCGGTTTGAGACGGCGCAGTATTTT.

Details on this clonotype: One end of the junction fails to match germline, which may point to a read error. The V and J genes are TRBV5-1 and TRBJ1-2; D may be TRBD1 (5 bases). The CDR3 is 14 amino acids. The V gene's germline CDR1 is SGHRS and CDR2 YFSETQ. The CDR3 DNA sequence: TGCACCAGCAGCTTGGTTCCAGGGAACTATGGCTACACCTTC. Amino acids: CTSSLVPGNYGYTF.

Ten or more counts support this clonotype. This rearrangement joins TRBV29-1 to TRBJ1-1; TRBD1 matches 8 bases. CDR1 and CDR2 from the germline V gene are SQVTM and ANQGSEA. This CDR3 is 14 amino acids long. The J segment lost 4 bases and the V segment lost 7 bases, leaving 11 bases of the junction unmatched. The CDR3 loop is CSASPDREVTEAFF. For the CDR3, the DNA is TGCAGCGCTAGCCCGGACAGGGAGGTCACTGAAGCTTTCTTT.

In its sample, this clonotype was seen once. V is TRBV3-1 and J is TRBJ2-2; D gene ambiguous. V dropped 7 bases and J dropped 5 bases, with 5 bases sitting between them. CDR1 and CDR2 (germline): LGHDT, YNNKEL (reference sequence). The CDR3 sequence is 11 residues long. CDR3 in DNA: TGTGCCAGCACCCTTACCGGGGAGCTGTTTTTT. Translating gives CASTLTGELFF.

This clonotype has ten or more counts. Sequence at one end of the junction differs from germline and may be a read error. The V call is TRBV5-1, the J call TRBJ1-1, with D tentatively TRBD1 (5 bases). This CDR3 is 15 amino acids long. Germline CDR1 and CDR2: SGHRS and YFSETQ. The CDR3 nucleotides read TGTGCCAGCAGTTTATCGCGGCAGGGGAACACTGAAGCTTTCTTT. Translating it yields CASSLSRQGNTEAFF.

The table lists this clonotype with many counts. The rearrangement links TRBV28 to TRBJ1-1; 7 bases are shared with TRBD1. The CDR3 length is 12 residues. Germline V CDR1 and CDR2: MDHEN, SYDVKM. The V segment lost 6 bases and the J segment 8 bases; nucleotides outside the gene matches: 6. The CDR3 DNA sequence: TGTGCCAGCAGGTGGGACAGCCGCGAAGCTTTCTTT. It translates to CASRWDSREAFF.

This clonotype was counted between two and nine times. The genes are TRBV28 and TRBJ2-1; D is unclear. This CDR3 is 11 amino acids long. CDR1 and CDR2 from the germline V gene are MDHEN and SYDVKM. V was clipped by 3 bases and J by 13 bases, with 10 bases between them. This CDR3 is CASSFQNIQFF. CDR3 DNA sequence: TGTGCCAGCAGTTTTCAAAACATTCAGTTCTTC.

There are many counts of this clonotype. This chain joins TRBV5-1 and TRBJ1-1; 9 positions match TRBD1. V was pared by 1 base and J by 10 bases, with 2 bases of the junction left unmatched. This CDR3 is 12 amino acids long. From germline, CDR1 is SGHRS and CDR2 YFSETQ. The CDR3 DNA reads TGCGCCAGCAGCTTGCGGGGACAGGGAGCTTTCTTT. The encoded protein is CASSLRGQGAFF. The full variable domain, in which reference TRBV5-1 and TRBJ1-1 provide the parts outside the CDR3, is KAGVTQTPRYLIKTRGQQVTLSCSPISGHRSVSWYQQTPGQGLQFLFEYFSETQRNKGNFPGRFSGRQFSNSRSEMNVSTLELGDSALYLCASSLRGQGAFFGQGTRLTVV.

The chain joins TRBV28 to TRBJ1-2; D is undetermined. V was trimmed by 4 bases and J by 5 bases, leaving 11 bases between them. Germline CDR1 MDHEN, CDR2 SYDVKM. This CDR3 contains 13 residues. The CDR3: CASSWGGWYGYTF. CDR3 coding DNA: TGTGCCAGCAGTTGGGGAGGGTGGTATGGCTACACCTTC.

This clonotype came up many times. J is TRBJ1-6 and V is TRBV18; D is uncertain. The CDR3 covers 16 residues. V dropped 4 bases and J dropped 8 bases, with 18 bases sitting between them. Germline assignment: CDR1 KGHSH and CDR2 LQKENI. CDR3 residues: CASSQAGHVGYSPLHF. In DNA form, the CDR3 reads TGTGCCAGCTCACAGGCGGGCCATGTGGGGTATTCACCCCTCCACTTT.

This clonotype has a count of ten or more. The J gene is TRBJ2-5, the V gene TRBV3-1, with no clear D. This CDR3 has 14 amino acids. CDR1 and CDR2 (germline): LGHDT, YNNKEL (reference sequence). Trimming stripped 0 bases from V and 4 bases from J, with 9 bases between. The DNA for the CDR3 is TGTGCCAGCAGCCAAGATGTCCGGTCAGAGACCCAGTACTTC. Its protein is CASSQDVRSETQYF.